The rows below give T cell receptor beta chains drawn from one sample of a study of cytomegalovirus exposure and HLA in healthy donors. The table came from immunoSEQ multiplex PCR; TCRdb's copy has only in-frame clones and leaves some out. Counted here are 100,000 to 150,000 clones, 80% occurring once; the ten biggest clones make up approximately 10%. The sample consisted of PBMCs. The origin of the receptors is a young man in good health and CMV-seropositive. Each CDR3 is given with its conserved first and last residue. Fields, in order: clone size, J gene, V gene, D gene, CDR3 protein, CDR3 DNA. The D gene is left open where the match is weak. Clone size is given for some rows only: seen once, a few or many times, or a class if the clone is expanded.

NA TRBJ1-2 TRBV5-1 NA CASSLGGGGQGYGYTF TGCGCCAGCAGCTTGGGAGGCGGGGGGCAAGGCTATGGCTACACCTTC
NA TRBJ2-1 TRBV5-1 TRBD2 CASSFGGGVYNEQFF TGCGCCAGCAGCTTTGGTGGGGGGGTCTACAATGAGCAGTTCTTC
once TRBJ1-5 TRBV5-8 TRBD1 CASTTGVGGKQPQHF TGTGCCAGCACCACAGGGGTTGGTGGGAAACAGCCCCAGCATTTT
NA TRBJ2-7 TRBV5-5 NA CASSESGAGAYEQYF TGTGCCAGCAGCGAATCAGGGGCGGGGGCCTACGAGCAGTACTTC
once TRBJ2-1 TRBV5-6 TRBD2 CASSFLAGGLNEQFF TGTGCCAGCAGCTTCCTGGCGGGGGGGCTAAATGAGCAGTTCTTC
once TRBJ2-3 TRBV12-5 NA CASGLAPRGESTDTQYF TGTGCTAGTGGTTTGGCCCCCCGCGGGGAGTCCACAGATACGCAGTATTTT
NA TRBJ1-5 TRBV5-8 NA CASSLGRRGANQPQHF TGTGCCAGCAGCTTGGGGAGGCGGGGCGCCAATCAGCCCCAGCATTTT
NA TRBJ1-5 TRBV5-6 TRBD1 CASSLRQGSNQPQHF TGTGCCAGCAGCTTAAGACAGGGTAGCAATCAGCCCCAGCATTTT
few TRBJ2-1 TRBV30 TRBD2 CAWSVKLGRGNGNEQFF TGTGCCTGGAGTGTAAAGCTAGGGCGGGGGAACGGGAATGAGCAGTTCTTC
NA TRBJ1-2 TRBV7-8 TRBD1 CASSLNPGQGEGGYTF TGTGCCAGCAGCTTAAATCCGGGACAGGGAGAAGGGGGCTACACCTTC
NA TRBJ1-2 TRBV10-3 TRBD1 CAHPPDRSYGYTF TGTGCCCACCCGCCGGACAGGTCTTATGGCTACACCTTC
NA TRBJ2-2 TRBV7-6 TRBD2 CASSTRLAGLTGELFF TGTGCCAGCAGCACCAGACTAGCGGGGCTCACCGGGGAGCTGTTTTTT
once TRBJ1-1 TRBV15 NA CATSSSSPEKDTEAFF TGTGCCACCAGCTCTTCTAGCCCGGAAAAAGACACTGAAGCTTTCTTT
NA TRBJ2-5 TRBV30 TRBD2 CAWATSGGATQYF TGTGCCTGGGCGACTAGCGGGGGGGCGACCCAGTACTTC
NA TRBJ1-1 TRBV19 NA CASSSPAGFTEAFF TGTGCCAGTTCATCTCCGGCAGGGTTCACTGAAGCTTTCTTT
NA TRBJ2-5 TRBV6-1 NA CASSETGETQYF TGTGCCAGCAGTGAAACGGGAGAGACCCAGTACTTC
NA TRBJ1-5 TRBV5-1 NA CASSLYANQPQHF TGCGCCAGCAGCTTATATGCGAATCAGCCCCAGCATTTT
few TRBJ2-2 TRBV7-9 TRBD2 CASSFPSGVSNTGELFF TGTGCCAGCAGCTTCCCTAGCGGTGTATCGAACACCGGGGAGCTGTTTTTT
NA TRBJ1-1 TRBV19 TRBD1 CASSIFGQGSSGAEAFF TGTGCCAGTAGTATCTTCGGACAGGGCTCCTCGGGGGCTGAAGCTTTCTTT
NA TRBJ2-1 TRBV5-1 NA CASSLRGGGLIEQFF TGCGCCAGCAGCCTTCGAGGGGGGGGCCTTATTGAGCAGTTCTTC
NA TRBJ2-4 TRBV29-1 TRBD1 CSAETGVGNIQYF TGCAGCGCCGAGACAGGGGTAGGAAACATTCAGTACTTC
NA TRBJ2-7 TRBV6-1 NA CASSLPRGSSEQYF TGTGCCAGCAGTCTACCCCGGGGGTCCTCCGAGCAGTACTTC
NA TRBJ1-2 TRBV5-6 TRBD1 CASSLPTGTGGYTF TGTGCCAGCAGCTTACCGACCGGGACAGGGGGCTACACCTTC
NA TRBJ1-4 TRBV6-1 NA CASRGGAEKLFF TGTGCCAGCAGGGGGGGGGCGGAAAAACTGTTTTTT
NA TRBJ2-2 TRBV19 NA CASRRKVNTGELSQLFF TGTGCCAGTAGGCGAAAGGTGAACACCGGGGAGCTGTCCCAGCTGTTTTTT
NA TRBJ1-2 TRBV27 NA CASSPNKGVYGYTF TGTGCCAGCAGTCCTAATAAGGGGGTCTATGGCTACACCTTC
NA TRBJ1-6 TRBV7-8 NA CASSNPSRDSYNSPLHF TGTGCCAGCAGCAACCCGTCGAGGGACTCCTATAATTCACCCCTCCACTTT
NA TRBJ2-7 TRBV27 TRBD2 CASSLLSSGGISYEQYF TGTGCCAGCAGTTTACTAAGTAGCGGGGGGATCTCCTACGAGCAGTACTTC
NA TRBJ1-5 TRBV28 NA CASSLRAVGSNQPQHF TGTGCCAGCAGTTTAAGAGCGGTGGGAAGCAATCAGCCCCAGCATTTT